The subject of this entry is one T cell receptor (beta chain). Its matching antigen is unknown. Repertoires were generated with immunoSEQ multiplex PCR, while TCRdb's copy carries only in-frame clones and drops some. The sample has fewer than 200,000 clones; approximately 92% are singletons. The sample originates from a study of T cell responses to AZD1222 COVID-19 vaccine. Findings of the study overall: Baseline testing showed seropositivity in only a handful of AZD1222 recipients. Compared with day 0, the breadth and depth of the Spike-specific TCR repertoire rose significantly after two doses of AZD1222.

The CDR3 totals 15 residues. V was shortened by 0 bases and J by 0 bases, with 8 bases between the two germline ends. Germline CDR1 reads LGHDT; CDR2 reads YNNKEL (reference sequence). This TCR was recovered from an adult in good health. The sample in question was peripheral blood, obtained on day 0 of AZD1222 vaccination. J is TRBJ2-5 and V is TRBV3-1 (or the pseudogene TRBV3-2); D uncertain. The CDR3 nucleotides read TGTGCCAGCAGCCAAGATGGGTTGAACCAAGAGACCCAGTACTTC. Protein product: CASSQDGLNQETQYF.